These 5 T cell receptor beta chains were sequenced from one sample in a study of read filtering for tumor transcriptome and immune sequencing (TCRdb year 2020). The data were produced on an Illumina HiSeq 4000. TCR libraries were constructed from approximately 360 ng RNA using the Immunoverse kit, and molecular barcoded adaptors covering alpha/delta and beta/gamma chains were employed. In TCRdb, the public reads were trimmed at Q25 with fastp and aligned with MiXCR, with productive beta chains retained. For every CDR3 protein sequence, its rows merge into one entry that carries the most common genes and DNA. The sample contains approximately 140,000 distinct CDR3 sequences, roughly an eighth of them found a single time. About 8.6% of the sample is in the top ten clones. Sequencing was carried out using a population of CD138-negative cells sorted from bone marrow. According to the study, the label for this sample's cell subset or site signals: bone marrow mononuclear cells depleted of CD138+ plasma/myeloma cells by negative magnetic selection. The origin of the receptors is a donor aged 40 or older with multiple myeloma.

CDR3 region: CSVAGDTDTQYF. For the CDR3, the DNA is TGCAGCGTTGCTGGAGACACAGATACGCAGTATTTT. The V call is TRBV29-1, the J call TRBJ2-3; D is uncertain. Trimming pared 4 bases from V and 2 bases from J, leaving 7 bases between. The CDR3 loop spans 12 amino acids. Germline lookup yields CDR1 SQVTM and CDR2 ANQGSEA.

There are many counts of this clonotype. The rearrangement links TRBV5-1 to TRBJ2-4; 8 nucleotides line up with TRBD1. Trimming removed 4 bases from V and 0 bases from J; junction bases left unmatched: 9. The V gene's germline CDR1 is SGHRS and CDR2 YFSETQ. This CDR3 region has 17 residues. CDR3 protein: CASSETGDILAKNIQYF. The CDR3 DNA sequence: TGCGCCAGCAGCGAGACAGGGGATATCTTAGCCAAAAACATTCAGTACTTC.

This clonotype was recorded at least ten times. The chain employs TRBV15 and TRBJ2-1; 10 nucleotides align to TRBD2. Germline CDR1 reads LNHNV; CDR2 reads YYDKDF (reference sequence). With V trimmed by 8 bases and J by 10 bases, 14 bases remained unmatched. The CDR3 consists of 15 residues. The CDR3, as DNA: TGTGCCACCTCTTGGGGGGTAGCGGGAGGTGAAGAGCAGTTCTTC. Its translation: CATSWGVAGGEEQFF.

This clonotype has a count of ten or more. J is TRBJ1-1 and V is TRBV3-1, with a possible D match to TRBD1 (5 bases). Between the trimmed V and J ends, which lost 2 bases and 2 bases, there was a span of 18 bases. Germline-derived CDR1 and CDR2 are LGHDT and YNNKEL (reference sequence). The length of the CDR3 is 17 residues. The CDR3 sequence is CASSQPTGGTSNTEAFF. The CDR3 DNA sequence: TGTGCCAGCAGCCAACCAACCGGGGGTACGTCTAACACTGAAGCTTTCTTT.

This clonotype appeared many times. The J gene is TRBJ2-1, the V gene TRBV19; no firm D call. From germline, CDR1 is LNHDA and CDR2 SQIVND (reference sequence). Trimming pared 5 bases from V and 0 bases from J, leaving 17 bases between. This CDR3 comprises 17 residues. The CDR3 loop is CASSRVGSETSYNEQFF. The CDR3 nucleotides are TGTGCCAGTAGTCGCGTTGGTTCGGAAACCTCCTACAATGAGCAGTTCTTC.